One and the same sample provided the 18 T cell receptor beta chains below, sequenced in a study of identical twins. TCRdb called the 5' RACE reads again in MiXCR, with one record for every CDR3 protein. The top ten clones hold under 3.5% of a sample with around 570,000 distinct CDR3 sequences, just under 10% of them seen once. The same specimen was also included in a second study, on yellow fever vaccine responses in identical twins.

Sequencing used PBMCs. These receptors were obtained from a woman between 18 and 30 years old in good health.

The chain joins TRBV3-1 to TRBJ2-1; possible D gene TRBD1, 5 bases. CDR3 size: 14 residues. The V end was cut by 4 bases, the J end by 8 bases, with 15 bases between. CDR1 and CDR2 (germline): LGHDT, YNNKEL (reference sequence). As DNA, the CDR3 is TGTGCCAGCAGCCGCCGGACATTGCGGTATGAGCAGTTCTTC. Residues: CASSRRTLRYEQFF.

This sequence joins TRBV29-1 and TRBJ2-5, with TRBD2 matching 8 bases. V shed 3 bases, J shed 4 bases, and the junction held 10 bases outside the gene matches. The V gene's germline CDR1 is SQVTM and CDR2 ANQGSEA. The CDR3 contains 15 residues. The DNA for the CDR3 is TGCAGCGTTGACAGCGGGGGTGGTAGGGGAGAGACCCAGTACTTC. It yields the protein CSVDSGGGRGETQYF.

This clonotype was recorded many times. The CDR3 nucleotides are TGTGCCAGCAGCTTAGCGGGGGGCTCCTATAATTCACCCCTCCACTTT. Translation gives CASSLAGGSYNSPLHF. The chain carries TRBV7-2 and TRBJ1-6, with D perhaps TRBD1 (5 bases). Trimming left V 0 bases short and J 0 bases short, with 6 bases between. Germline values: CDR1 SGHTA, CDR2 FQGNSA. The CDR3 covers 16 residues.

This chain uses TRBV12-3 or TRBV12-4 with TRBJ2-1; 9 nucleotides align to TRBD1. CDR3 size: 14 residues. Germline trimming cut 6 bases from V and 3 bases from J; bases unmatched to any gene: 3. CDR3 bases: TGTGCCAGCAGGAGGGACAGGGTCTACAATGAGCAGTTCTTC. Translating gives CASRRDRVYNEQFF.

This sequence joins TRBV7-9 and TRBJ2-5; TRBD1 agrees at 9 bases. V lost 3 bases to trimming and J lost 1 base; unmatched junction nucleotides: 3. The CDR3 loop spans 15 amino acids. CDR1 is SEHNR and CDR2 is FQNEAQ in the germline V gene (reference sequence). The CDR3 DNA follows: TGTGCCAGCAGCTTCCCGGACAGGGGCCAAGAGACCCAGTACTTC. Its translation: CASSFPDRGQETQYF. Using reference TRBV7-9 and TRBJ2-5 for the parts outside the CDR3, the full variable domain is DTGVSQNPRHKITKRGQNVTFRCDPISEHNRLYWYRQTLGQGPEFLTYFQNEAQLEKSRLLSDRFSAERPKGSFSTLEIQRTEQGDSAMYLCASSFPDRGQETQYFGPGTRLLVL.

The table lists this clonotype with a few counts. This chain connects TRBV4-3 to TRBJ2-7; TRBD1 aligns across 8 bases. The V segment lost 4 bases and the J segment 3 bases; nucleotides outside the gene matches: 8. The CDR3 contains 15 residues. CDR1 is LGHNA, CDR2 YSLEER, per germline. CDR3 residues: CASSLGDRGGYEQYF. CDR3 sequence (DNA): TGCGCCAGCAGCCTCGGAGACAGGGGAGGCTACGAGCAGTACTTC.

The chain's CDR3 is CASSKGQGTFF. For the CDR3, the DNA is TGTGCCAGCAGCAAAGGACAGGGTACGTTCTTC. This chain uses TRBV11-1 with TRBJ2-1; 8 bases map to TRBD1. With 5 bases clipped from V and 15 bases from J, the junction kept 6 bases outside the gene matches. Germline V CDR1 and CDR2: SGHAT, FQDESV (reference sequence). CDR3 length: 11 amino acids.

Turning to this clonotype: The junction and the germline gene differ at one end; a read error may be behind it. CDR3 sequence: CACSLGPTVETQYF. The CDR3 region has the DNA TGTGCCTGCAGCTTAGGCCCAACAGTGGAGACCCAGTACTTC. The chain joins TRBV11-2 to TRBJ2-5; D gene ambiguous. Germline assignment: CDR1 SGHAT and CDR2 FQNNGV. There are 14 residues in the CDR3.

This clonotype was counted at least ten times. This chain uses TRBV29-1 with TRBJ2-1; 12 bases fit TRBD1. Germline CDR1 is SQVTM and CDR2 is ANQGSEA. The V segment lost 7 bases and the J segment 4 bases; nucleotides outside the gene matches: 8. The CDR3 runs 15 residues. The CDR3 region has the DNA TGCAGCGCCGGGACAGGGGGCGGTTTATACAATGAGCAGTTCTTC. Its protein product is CSAGTGGGLYNEQFF.

This clonotype has a count of ten or more. This chain links TRBV21-1 with TRBJ2-1; the table's D gene call, TRBD1, was not cross checked with the DNA. TRBV21-1 is a known pseudogene. This CDR3 spans 16 amino acids. CDR3 in DNA: TGTGCCAGCAGCCCCCCGACTTGGGTGCGGGACAATGAGCAGTTCTTC. Translation: CASSPPTWVRDNEQFF.

The table lists this clonotype with many counts. The V gene is TRBV5-1, the J gene TRBJ2-3; either TRBD1 or TRBD2 may supply D (5 bases each). The CDR3 loop spans 15 amino acids. V lost 0 bases and J 4 bases, leaving 12 bases between the germline ends. Germline-derived CDR1 and CDR2 are SGHRS and YFSETQ. CDR3 amino acids: CASSLAGARADTQYF. The DNA of the CDR3 is TGCGCCAGCAGCTTGGCCGGGGCCCGTGCAGATACGCAGTATTTT. Looking up the rest from reference TRBV5-1 and TRBJ2-3 gives the full variable domain: KAGVTQTPRYLIKTRGQQVTLSCSPISGHRSVSWYQQTPGQGLQFLFEYFSETQRNKGNFPGRFSGRQFSNSRSEMNVSTLELGDSALYLCASSLAGARADTQYFGPGTRLTVL.

V gene TRBV5-6 combines with J gene TRBJ2-1; perhaps D is TRBD1 or TRBD2 (5 bases each). The CDR3 consists of 16 residues. CDR1 is SGHDT, CDR2 YYEEEE, per germline. V gave up 2 bases and J gave up 1 base, with 13 bases separating them. CDR3 amino acids: CASSFFGTDSYNEQFF. The CDR3 region has the DNA TGTGCCAGCAGCTTTTTTGGGACGGATTCCTACAATGAGCAGTTCTTC.

The chain couples TRBV2 to TRBJ2-7; TRBD1 matches at 8 bases. This CDR3 is 17 amino acids long. Germline assignment: CDR1 SNHLY and CDR2 FYNNEI. Trimming cost V 8 bases and J 2 bases; bases outside gene matches: 17. Written as DNA, the CDR3 is TGTGCCAGCTACCCCAGGGGGCAGGCATTGAGGACCTACGAGCAGTACTTC. Residues: CASYPRGQALRTYEQYF.

J is TRBJ2-2 and V is TRBV4-2; D is tentatively TRBD1 or TRBD2 (5 bases each). V gave up 1 base and J gave up 0 bases, with 12 bases separating them. This CDR3 is built from 17 residues. Per the germline V gene, CDR1 is LGHNA and CDR2 is YNFKEQ. CDR3 coding DNA: TGTGCCAGCAGCCAAGGCCCCCGGGGCGCGAACACCGGGGAGCTGTTTTTT. Protein product: CASSQGPRGANTGELFF.

The chain employs TRBV27 and TRBJ2-7, with D tentatively TRBD1 (6 bases). This CDR3 is built from 14 residues. The germline CDR1 and CDR2 sequences are MNHEY and SMNVEV (reference sequence). Trimming shortened V by 8 bases and J by 1 base, and 15 bases separated the two germline ends. CDR3 residues: CASGNRRGSYEQYF. Written as DNA, the CDR3 is TGTGCCAGCGGAAATCGTAGGGGGTCCTACGAGCAGTACTTC.

This chain connects TRBV11-2 to TRBJ1-6, with D possibly TRBD1 on 5 matching bases. The CDR3 extends over 16 amino acids. Germline lookup yields CDR1 SGHAT and CDR2 FQNNGV. V was clipped by 3 bases and J by 8 bases, with 17 bases between them. CDR3 sequence: CASSLQTGPRDSPLHF. As DNA, the CDR3 is TGTGCCAGCAGCTTGCAGACGGGGCCTCGTGATTCACCCCTCCACTTT.

This clonotype was seen many times. The chain combines TRBV12-3 or TRBV12-4 with TRBJ1-2; a possible D gene is TRBD1 (5 bases). V lost 7 bases and J 2 bases, leaving 8 bases between the germline ends. This CDR3 is built from 12 residues. In nucleotides, the CDR3 is TGTGCCAGCAAAAAGGGGAACTATGGCTACACCTTC. This gives the protein CASKKGNYGYTF.

This clonotype was seen repeatedly, ten times or more. The genes are TRBV29-1 and TRBJ2-7; 7 bases agree with TRBD1. The CDR3 runs to 14 residues. V lost 6 bases and J lost 0; bases outside the gene matches: 8. Germline CDR1 is SQVTM and CDR2 is ANQGSEA. The chain's CDR3 is CSVQGKGSSYEQYF. In DNA, the CDR3 is TGCAGCGTACAGGGGAAGGGGAGCTCCTACGAGCAGTACTTC.